The T cell receptor beta chain described here comes from a study of shared clonotypes between healthy human individuals (dated by TCRdb to the early 2020s). About the full investigation: A few men and two women, aged 18 to 49 years, made up the cohort. For each donor, CD4 naive and CD4 memory were each given three plates, CD8 naive was given two plates, and CD8 memory was given one plate. To estimate repertoire size and how much clonotype sharing occurs between individuals, the study deeply sequenced the blood TCR repertoires of a handful of healthy adults. To increase sequencing depth and limit assay-specific biases, TCR repertoire library preparation and sequencing were carried out by different laboratories using diverse techniques. Leukapheresis yielded between about 0.9 and 10 billion PBMCs per donor. General conclusions and limits of the study: Rarefaction of sorted-subset datasets indicated incomplete sequencing despite the large sequencing depth. Sampling was restricted to blood, and TCR repertoires in tissues likely differ from the TCR repertoires found in blood. Higher generation probabilities were observed for clonotypes shared by all four sorted-subset donors than for non-shared clonotypes. Naive subsets generally had larger estimated clonotype richness than memory subsets. Across a handful of donors, about 4.5% of naive CD4, 3% to 4% of naive CD8, under 2.5% of memory CD4, and 0.4% to 0.45% of memory CD8 clonotypes were shared. Pairwise subsampling indicated that sequencing depth was expected to affect the degree of clonotype sharing among donors. The genetic and exposure-history diversity represented was limited by the small number of donors.

The donors were healthy, HIV-negative adults who had no recently reported acute infections or vaccinations. Every donor was a Caucasian adult living in Nashville, Tennessee, USA. Magnetic negative selection was used to enrich CD4+ T cells, after which naive cells were positively selected on CD45RA and the negative fraction became the memory subset. Blood was obtained by leukapheresis, after which PBMCs were separated by Ficoll-Histopaque density gradient centrifugation and cryopreserved in liquid nitrogen vapor phase. Purity and quantity of every magnetically sorted T cell population were checked by analytical flow cytometry. From each sorted fraction, genomic DNA was isolated and quantified by UV absorbance on a Nanodrop 2000c. Using the deep immunoSEQ assay, multiplex PCR amplified TCR CDR3 regions from genomic DNA. Genomic DNA extracted from each cell subset was distributed evenly over all wells of several immunoSEQ 96-well plates, and each plate served as one replicate. For sorted subsets, each replicate PCR was loaded with roughly 190 ng genomic DNA, equivalent to 25,000 to 35,000 T cell genomes. Purified libraries were measured with a Qubit 3.0 fluorometer, size-checked on a Bioanalyzer 2100, and measured again with the KAPA Library Quantification kit. A separate single-read 150-cycle Illumina NextSeq 550 flow cell was used to sequence each immunoSEQ 96-well plate. In the authors' own workflow: Because the immunoSEQ output included only junctional sequences and no quality scores, the filtering could not be the same as the filtering used for full-length reads. Sequences were annotated with PyIR, a Python wrapper for IgBLAST v1.9, and V/J genes and CDR3 were assigned using IMGT germline references. Reads with weak V/J assignments (E-value above 1e-6), missing CDR3, stop codons, out-of-frame junctions, or ambiguous translated residues were removed. V3J clonotypes were defined by identical inferred V gene, J gene, and CDR3 amino acid sequence. To compute the percentage overlap between repertoires, the number of shared unique clonotypes was divided by the size of the smaller repertoire. RTK rarefaction, the Chao1 estimator, and Recon v2.1 estimates of unobserved clonotypes were used to assess repertoire richness. OLGA was used to compute generation probabilities for all TCRbeta clonotypes that the gDNA method yielded from a few donors. In its TCRdb copy, this immuneACCESS table keeps in-frame sequences only and misses some clones. Where compared with another copy, unresolved V genes explain less than half of these, and the others have no known cause. Clone size and V and J calls were adopted from that table, with D and trimming inferred from the DNA. This sample lists millions of clones; about 92% were detected once. 0.14% of the sample comes from the top ten.

This clone was recorded only once. What this receptor recognizes is not known. No much larger clonotype is one base removed from it; base qualities were not supplied. The TCR originated in a man between 18 and 29 years old in good health. Sequencing was carried out using naive CD4+ T cells sorted from blood. The cell subset or site label corresponds to: CD45RA+ positively selected.

The DNA is TGTGCCAGCAGCTCAGGACTAGCGGGAGCCAACGAGCAGTACTTC. It translates as CASSSGLAGANEQYF. The chain was built from TRBV7-2 and TRBJ2-7, with 13 middle bases fitting TRBD2. CDR3 length: 15 amino acids, cysteine to phenylalanine. This entry keeps only the CDR3 DNA: 45 bases, framed from base 1. The germline V end is reduced by 4 bases and the J end by 5 bases; junction bases left unmatched: 5. CDR1 and CDR2 (SGHTA, FQGNSA) derive from the germline V gene.